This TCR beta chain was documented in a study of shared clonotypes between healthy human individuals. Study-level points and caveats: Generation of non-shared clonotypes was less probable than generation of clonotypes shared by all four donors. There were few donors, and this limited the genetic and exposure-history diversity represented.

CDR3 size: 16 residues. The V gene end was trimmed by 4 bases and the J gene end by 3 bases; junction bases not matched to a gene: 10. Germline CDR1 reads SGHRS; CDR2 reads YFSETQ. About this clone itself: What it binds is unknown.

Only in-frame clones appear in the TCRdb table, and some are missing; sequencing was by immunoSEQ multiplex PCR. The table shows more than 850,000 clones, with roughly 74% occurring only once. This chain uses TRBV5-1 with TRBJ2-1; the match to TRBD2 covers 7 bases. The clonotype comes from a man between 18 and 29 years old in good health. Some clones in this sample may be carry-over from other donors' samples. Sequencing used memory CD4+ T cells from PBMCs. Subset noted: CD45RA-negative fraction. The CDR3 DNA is TGCGCCAGCAGCCTCAGGAGGAAGCGGGGCTACAATGAGCAGTTCTTC. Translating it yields CASSLRRKRGYNEQFF.